This passage covers 3 T cell receptor beta chains from one sample sequenced in a study of T-cell memory formation after mild COVID-19. TCRdb re-called the 5' RACE reads through MiXCR, storing one row per CDR3 protein. The sample comprises roughly 280,000 distinct CDR3 sequences, 16% of which are singletons, and roughly 22% rests with the top ten. Sequenced input: PBMCs or a T cell subset sorted from them (not recorded which). The receptors here all came from a man aged 18 to 29 who had mild COVID-19 (a few samples of this study predate the infection). Cell type and time point are not known.

This chain uses TRBV6-6 with TRBJ2-4; no firm D call. The CDR3 contains 15 residues. The germline V and J ends were trimmed by 6 bases and 1 base, with 13 bases remaining between them. Germline V gene data show CDR1 as MNHNY and CDR2 as SVGAGI (reference sequence). The CDR3 sequence: CASSPTVNAKNIQYF. CDR3 bases: TGTGCCAGCAGCCCTACAGTTAATGCCAAAAACATTCAGTACTTC.

This clonotype appeared a few times. J is TRBJ2-1 and V is TRBV25-1; 7 nucleotides line up with TRBD1. Germline CDR1 reads MGHDK; CDR2 reads SYGVNS. The junction had 3 bases not matched to a gene; V was cut back by 1 base and J by 9 bases. The length of the CDR3 is 13 residues. CDR3 coding DNA: TGTGCCAGCAGTGAATTTGGGACAGTTGAGCAGTTCTTC. It specifies CASSEFGTVEQFF.

CDR3 sequence reads: CASSLGASSYNSPLHF. DNA for the CDR3: TGTGCCAGCAGTTTAGGGGCTAGCTCCTATAATTCACCCCTCCACTTT. This chain uses TRBV12-3 or TRBV12-4 with TRBJ1-6; D is ambiguous. The V gene lost 1 base and the J gene lost 0 bases, with 7 bases spanning the gap. This CDR3 is 16 amino acids long.